One sample yielded the 25 T cell receptor beta chains listed below, sequenced in a study of cytomegalovirus exposure and HLA in healthy donors. The study ran its PCR with 60 Vbeta and 13 Jbeta primers. The data were produced by immunoSEQ multiplex PCR, yet TCRdb's version contains in-frame clones alone and is incomplete. The sample comprises approximately 100,000 clones, approximately 81% of which are singletons, and 4.1% rests with the top ten. The sample consisted of PBMCs. The receptor set was obtained from a female donor in good health and CMV-seropositive.

This clone was detected only once. This sequence joins TRBV4-2 and TRBJ1-2, with 7 bases aligning to TRBD1. The CDR3 extends over 15 amino acids. Per germline, CDR1 LGHNA and CDR2 YNFKEQ. The V gene end was trimmed by 4 bases and the J gene end by 4 bases; junction bases not matched to a gene: 9. CDR3 in DNA: TGTGCCAGCAGCCGAACAGGGGATGCAACCTATGGCTACACCTTC. Its translation: CASSRTGDATYGYTF.

The V gene is TRBV6-5, the J gene TRBJ1-1, with D hard to call. The CDR3 runs 14 residues. The germline CDR1 and CDR2 sequences are MNHEY and SVGAGI. Trimming took 5 bases from V and 8 from J, leaving 18 bases between them. CDR3 sequence: CASSPPGVTMEAFF. The CDR3 region has the DNA TGTGCCAGCAGTCCACCGGGAGTTACTATGGAAGCTTTCTTT.

The V call is TRBV5-1, the J call TRBJ2-5; D not certain. CDR1 SGHRS and CDR2 YFSETQ come from the germline V gene. Trimming removed 2 bases at V and 4 bases at J, with 12 bases between. CDR3 length equals 14 residues. The CDR3 DNA sequence: TGCGCCAGCAGCTTAGACTCCCGCCCAGAGACCCAGTACTTC. Its protein product is CASSLDSRPETQYF.

The gene calls are TRBV2 and TRBJ2-1; D gene ambiguous. Deletions cut 7 bases from V and 5 bases from J, with 12 bases between. The CDR3 length is 13 residues. CDR1 is SNHLY, CDR2 FYNNEI, per germline. CDR3 DNA: TGTGCCAGCAACCGACTTGCCCACAATGAGCAGTTCTTC. Protein product: CASNRLAHNEQFF. Complete variable domain (other parts from reference TRBV2 and TRBJ2-1): EPEVTQTPSHQVTQMGQEVILRCVPISNHLYFYWYRQILGQKVEFLVSFYNNEISEKSEIFDDQFSVERPDGSNFTLKIRSTKLEDSAMYFCASNRLAHNEQFFGPGTRLTVL.

The chain has TRBV9 and TRBJ1-2; no clear D gene. Germline CDR1 reads SGDLS; CDR2 reads YYNGEE. V dropped 4 bases and J dropped 4 bases, with 14 bases sitting between them. CDR3 size: 14 residues. The CDR3 spells CASSRRGETYGYTF. CDR3 nucleotide sequence: TGTGCCAGCAGCCGTCGGGGAGAGACCTATGGCTACACCTTC.

The V call is TRBV27, the J call TRBJ2-7; TRBD2 agrees at 7 bases. The germline V gene encodes CDR1 MNHEY and CDR2 SMNVEV (reference sequence). With V trimmed by 5 bases and J by 0 bases, 1 base remained unmatched. This CDR3 spans 13 amino acids. As DNA, the CDR3 is TGTGCCAGCAGTCCTAGCGGCTCCTACGAGCAGTACTTC. This sequence encodes CASSPSGSYEQYF.

The chain has TRBV7-9 and TRBJ1-1; 7 bases are a match to TRBD1. Germline V CDR1 and CDR2: SEHNR, FQNEAQ (reference sequence). CDR3 size: 18 residues. The junction had 14 bases not matched to a gene; V was cut back by 4 bases and J by 0 bases. The CDR3 sequence: CASSSTGQPRPMNTEAFF. The DNA of the CDR3 is TGTGCCAGCAGCTCCACGGGACAGCCCCGGCCCATGAACACTGAAGCTTTCTTT.

The V gene is TRBV5-1, the J gene TRBJ2-1; 7 nucleotides agree with TRBD1. The germline gives CDR1 SGHRS, CDR2 YFSETQ. V lost 5 bases and J lost 5; bases outside the gene matches: 7. The length of the CDR3 is 14 residues. The CDR3 is CASRSGQADNEQFF. The CDR3 DNA reads TGCGCCAGCAGGTCCGGACAGGCCGACAATGAGCAGTTCTTC.

The chain is built from TRBV27 and TRBJ2-1; 7 bases align to TRBD1. This CDR3 is built from 17 residues. V was clipped by 5 bases and J by 5 bases; unmatched bases: 15. CDR1 and CDR2 (germline): MNHEY, SMNVEV (reference sequence). The CDR3 protein is CASSLSRPGGSNNEQFF. The CDR3 nucleotides are TGTGCCAGCAGTCTTTCGCGGCCAGGGGGTAGTAACAATGAGCAGTTCTTC.

In its sample, this clone was seen once. The chain recombines TRBV7-2 with TRBJ2-1, with 12 positions matching TRBD2. With V trimmed by 2 bases and J by 9 bases, 8 bases remained unmatched. The length of the CDR3 is 16 residues. Germline V CDR1 and CDR2: SGHTA, FQGNSA. The CDR3 bases are TGTGCCAGCAGCTTAAGCAGGACTAGCGGGAAAGGTGAGCAGTTCTTC. Encoded protein: CASSLSRTSGKGEQFF.

This rearrangement joins TRBV9 to TRBJ2-7; the D gene is possibly TRBD2 (6 bases). This CDR3 contains 14 residues. Trimming cost V 1 base and J 2 bases, with 10 bases left between them. Per germline, CDR1 SGDLS and CDR2 YYNGEE. The CDR3 DNA sequence: TGTGCCAGCAGCGTAACGGAGGGGACCTACGAGCAGTACTTC. Its protein is CASSVTEGTYEQYF.

The J gene is TRBJ2-1, the V gene TRBV15, with D perhaps TRBD1 (6 bases). CDR1 is LNHNV, CDR2 YYDKDF, per germline (reference sequence). Between the trimmed V and J ends, which lost 1 base and 9 bases, there was a span of 13 bases. CDR3 length equals 14 residues. CDR3 in amino acids: CATSRAQGKTEQFF. CDR3 sequence (DNA): TGTGCCACCAGCAGAGCACAGGGTAAGACTGAGCAGTTCTTC.

This rearrangement joins TRBV7-9 to TRBJ2-2; perhaps TRBD2 as D (6 bases). Trimming removed 7 bases from V and 7 bases from J, with 13 bases in between. Germline V gene lookup returns CDR1 SEHNR and CDR2 FQNEAQ (reference sequence). The CDR3 contains 13 residues. The CDR3 coding sequence is TGTGCCAGCAATATAGGTAGCGGCGGGGAGCTGTTTTTT. Translating it yields CASNIGSGGELFF.

V usage is TRBV5-1 and J usage is TRBJ1-1; D might be TRBD1 (5 bases). The ends were cut back, 0 bases at V and 1 base at J, with 7 bases in the middle. The CDR3 extends over 14 amino acids. Germline-derived CDR1 and CDR2 are SGHRS and YFSETQ. For the CDR3, the DNA is TGCGCCAGCAGCTTGGGGGGCAGGAACACTGAAGCTTTCTTT. The encoded protein is CASSLGGRNTEAFF.

The chain couples TRBV9 to TRBJ2-6, with a possible D match to TRBD1 (6 bases). CDR3 length: 16 residues. The germline V and J ends were trimmed by 3 bases and 2 bases, with 12 bases remaining between them. Germline CDR1 is SGDLS and CDR2 is YYNGEE. CDR3 in amino acids: CASSAQNRAGANVLTF. DNA for the CDR3: TGTGCCAGCAGCGCTCAGAACAGGGCTGGGGCCAACGTCCTGACTTTC.

This sequence joins TRBV7-2 and TRBJ2-5; D is perhaps TRBD1 (6 bases). CDR1 is SGHTA, CDR2 FQGNSA, per germline. The ends were cut back, 0 bases at V and 5 bases at J, with 16 bases in the middle. The CDR3 is 16 amino acids. The CDR3 region is CASSLAAGASLETQYF. The CDR3 nucleotides are TGTGCCAGCAGCTTAGCGGCAGGGGCATCCTTGGAGACCCAGTACTTC.

This clone appeared a few times. The germline gene is not matched at one end of the junction; a read error may be the cause. This chain links TRBV19 with TRBJ2-6; tentative D call: TRBD1 (5 bases). CDR3 size: 13 residues. Per the germline V gene, CDR1 is LNHDA and CDR2 is SQIVND (reference sequence). The CDR3 sequence: CASSKAGANGLTF. Written as DNA, the CDR3 is TGTGCCAGTAGTAAGGCTGGGGCCAACGGCCTGACTTTC.

J is TRBJ1-2 and V is TRBV5-1, with 12 nucleotides matching TRBD1. V shed 0 bases, J shed 6 bases, and the junction held 6 bases outside the gene matches. The germline CDR1 and CDR2 sequences are SGHRS and YFSETQ. The CDR3 covers 16 residues. The CDR3 here is CASSLADGTGGDGYTF. The CDR3 nucleotides are TGCGCCAGCAGCTTGGCCGATGGGACAGGGGGCGATGGCTACACCTTC. Full variable domain (outside the CDR3, taken from reference TRBV5-1 and TRBJ1-2): KAGVTQTPRYLIKTRGQQVTLSCSPISGHRSVSWYQQTPGQGLQFLFEYFSETQRNKGNFPGRFSGRQFSNSRSEMNVSTLELGDSALYLCASSLADGTGGDGYTFGSGTRLTVV.

V and J are TRBV30 and TRBJ1-1; D is perhaps TRBD1 (5 bases). V shed 3 bases and J shed 6 bases, with 20 bases lying between them. Germline-derived CDR1 and CDR2 are GTSNPN and SVGIG (reference sequence). This CDR3 region has 15 residues. This CDR3 is CAWRAYKGDYAEAFF. In nucleotides, the CDR3 is TGTGCCTGGAGAGCCTACAAAGGGGATTACGCTGAAGCTTTCTTT.

The gene calls are TRBV30 and TRBJ2-3, with 8 bases aligning to TRBD2. The ends lost 2 bases at V and 11 bases at J; junction bases unmatched: 15. CDR1 is GTSNPN, CDR2 SVGIG, per germline (reference sequence). The CDR3 has 15 residues. In nucleotides, the CDR3 is TGTGCCTGGAGTTACGCAGCGGGGGCCTCAGAGGGGCAGTATTTT. This translates into CAWSYAAGASEGQYF.

The V and J genes are TRBV11-2 and TRBJ1-2; D gene ambiguous. Per germline, CDR1 SGHAT and CDR2 FQNNGV. The CDR3 extends over 13 amino acids. The V gene lost 5 bases and the J gene lost 4 bases, with 11 bases spanning the gap. The CDR3 loop reads CASSPQGGYGYTF. In nucleotides, the CDR3 is TGTGCCAGCAGCCCCCAAGGAGGCTATGGCTACACCTTC.

The chain is built from TRBV4-2 and TRBJ2-7; weak D call: TRBD2 (5 bases). Trimming cost V 0 bases and J 0 bases, with 6 bases left between them. CDR1 and CDR2 (germline): LGHNA, YNFKEQ. CDR3 size: 14 residues. Here the CDR3 DNA reads TGTGCCAGCAGCCAAGAGAGGGTCTCCTACGAGCAGTACTTC. Encoded protein: CASSQERVSYEQYF.

V gene TRBV29-1 combines with J gene TRBJ2-2, with D possibly matching TRBD1 (5 bases). The germline CDR1 and CDR2 sequences are SQVTM and ANQGSEA. Deletions cut 7 bases from V and 8 bases from J, with 14 bases between. CDR3 size: 12 residues. The CDR3 region is CSAGHSPGELFF. For the CDR3, the DNA is TGCAGCGCAGGACACTCACCGGGGGAGCTGTTTTTT.

This CDR3 reads CASSSTGGTFNYGYTF. The DNA of the CDR3 is TGTGCCAGCAGCTCGACAGGTGGTACCTTCAACTATGGCTACACCTTC. The genes are TRBV7-2 and TRBJ1-2, with D maybe TRBD1 (6 bases). This CDR3 has 16 residues. The V gene lost 4 bases and the J gene lost 2 bases, with 17 bases spanning the gap. From germline, CDR1 is SGHTA and CDR2 FQGNSA.

The chain uses TRBV6-6 and TRBJ1-5; D is unclear. V lost 2 bases and J 4 bases, leaving 9 bases between the germline ends. This CDR3 is built from 14 residues. Germline assignment: CDR1 MNHNY and CDR2 SVGAGI (reference sequence). The CDR3 region has the DNA TGTGCCAGCAGTTACCCCAGGTCGAATCAGCCCCAGCATTTT. Protein: CASSYPRSNQPQHF.